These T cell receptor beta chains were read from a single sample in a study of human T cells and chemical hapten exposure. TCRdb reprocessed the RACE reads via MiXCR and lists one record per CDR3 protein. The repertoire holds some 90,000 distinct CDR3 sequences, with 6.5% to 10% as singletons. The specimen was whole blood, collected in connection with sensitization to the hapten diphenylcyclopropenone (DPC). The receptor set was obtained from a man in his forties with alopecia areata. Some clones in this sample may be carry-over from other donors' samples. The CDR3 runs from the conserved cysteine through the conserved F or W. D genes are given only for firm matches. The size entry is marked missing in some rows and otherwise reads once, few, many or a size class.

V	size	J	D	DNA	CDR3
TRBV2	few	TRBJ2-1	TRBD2	TGTGCCAGCACCTGGACGGGGAGGGAGGGTGAGCAGTTCTTC	CASTWTGREGEQFF
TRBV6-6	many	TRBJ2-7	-	TGTGCCAGCAGTTACCGGACGGAGCAGTACTTC	CASSYRTEQYF
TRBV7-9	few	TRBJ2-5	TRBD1	TGTGCCAGCAGCTTTGGAGGGCTACAGGGGGAGAAGACCCAGTACTTC	CASSFGGLQGEKTQYF
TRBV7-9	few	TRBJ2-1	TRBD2	TGTGCCAGCAGCTTGAGGCAGCGGGGAAAGACCCTAGGGGAGCAGTTCTTC	CASSLRQRGKTLGEQFF
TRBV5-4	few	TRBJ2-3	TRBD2	TGTGCCAGCAGCGTGAAACTAGCGGGAGTTACAGATACGCAGTATTTT	CASSVKLAGVTDTQYF
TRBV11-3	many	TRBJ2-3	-	TGTGCCAGCAGCTTAGGTATTGGGAGCTGGACGCAGTATTTT	CASSLGIGSWTQYF
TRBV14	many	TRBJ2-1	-	TGTGCCAGCAGCCAAGTCGGGGCCGAGCAGTTCTTC	CASSQVGAEQFF
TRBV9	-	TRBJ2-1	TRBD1	TGTGCCAGCAGCGCCCCAGGGGGAGAGCAGTTCTTC	CASSAPGGEQFF
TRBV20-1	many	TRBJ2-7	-	TGCAGTGCTAGTAAAGGGCACCTGGGAGACTACGAGCAGTACTTC	CSASKGHLGDYEQYF
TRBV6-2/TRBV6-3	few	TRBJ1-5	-	TGTGCCACCTGGCGGGACAGCAATCAGCCCCAGCATTTT	CATWRDSNQPQHF
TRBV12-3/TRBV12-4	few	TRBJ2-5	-	TGTGCCAGCAGTCCCCTTGTGGGAGTCGTTGTCGGGGAGACCCAGTACTTC	CASSPLVGVVVGETQYF
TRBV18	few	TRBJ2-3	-	TGTGCCAGCGAGGGTCGGGATTCTAGCACAGATACGCAGTATTTT	CASEGRDSSTDTQYF
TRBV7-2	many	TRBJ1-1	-	TGTGCCAGCAGCTTAGCGCTCGGGTCAGGGTCACTGAACACTGAAGCTTTCTTT	CASSLALGSGSLNTEAFF
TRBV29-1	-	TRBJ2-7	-	TGCAGCGCCGGGGGACTGGGACAGACAAAAGTAAACGAGCAGTACTTC	CSAGGLGQTKVNEQYF
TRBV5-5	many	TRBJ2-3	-	TGTGCCAGCAGCTTTATTGCGGGGGCACTGGCCACAGATACGCAGTATTTT	CASSFIAGALATDTQYF
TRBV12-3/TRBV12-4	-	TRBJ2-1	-	TGTGCCAGCAGGTCCCAAGGCGAGCAGTTCTTC	CASRSQGEQFF
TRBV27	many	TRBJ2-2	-	TGTGCCAGCAGTCCCTTGGGCACCGGGGAGCTGTTTTTT	CASSPLGTGELFF
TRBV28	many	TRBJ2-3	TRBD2	TGTGCCAGCAGTTTGAGTCGGCTAGCGGACCCCACAGATACGCAGTATTTT	CASSLSRLADPTDTQYF
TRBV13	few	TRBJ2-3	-	TGTGCCAGCAGCCCACAAACGCCGGCAGAGGGCACAGATACGCAGTATTTT	CASSPQTPAEGTDTQYF
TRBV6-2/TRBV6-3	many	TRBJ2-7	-	TGTGCCAGCAGTCATCAGGGAGGAGACTACGAGCAGTACTTC	CASSHQGGDYEQYF
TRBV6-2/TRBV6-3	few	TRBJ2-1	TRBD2	TGTGCCAGCAGTTATTGGACGGGAGGGGACTACAATGAGCAGTTCTTC	CASSYWTGGDYNEQFF
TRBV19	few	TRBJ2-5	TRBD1	TGTGCCAGTAGTAGACCGGGACAGCAAGAGACCCAGTACTTC	CASSRPGQQETQYF
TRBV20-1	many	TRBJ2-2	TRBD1	TGCAGTGCCCAAGACGACAGGGTAACCGGGGAGCTGTTTTTT	CSAQDDRVTGELFF
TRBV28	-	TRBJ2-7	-	TGTGCCAGCAGTTTAAACGGATACGAGCAGTACTTC	CASSLNGYEQYF
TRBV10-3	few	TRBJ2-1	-	TGTGCCATCAGTGAGGGCAACTCCATCAATGAGCAGTTCTTC	CAISEGNSINEQFF
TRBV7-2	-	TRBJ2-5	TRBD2	TGTGCCAGCAGCTTACAGGCTAGCGGGAGGGCCTCGGAGACCCAGTACTTC	CASSLQASGRASETQYF
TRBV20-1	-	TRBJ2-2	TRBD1	TGCAGTGCTAGATCCATCGGACAGGGAAAGGAGCTGTTTTTT	CSARSIGQGKELFF
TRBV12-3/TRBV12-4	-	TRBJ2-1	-	TGTGCCAGCAGCCCGTTATCGGCCCAGTTCTTC	CASSPLSAQFF
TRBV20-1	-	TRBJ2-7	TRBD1	TGCAGTGCTGTAGGACAGGGGGCTAGGGAGCAGTACTTC	CSAVGQGAREQYF
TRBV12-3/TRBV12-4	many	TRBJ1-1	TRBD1	TGTGCCAGCAGTTTCCCGGGACAGGGCGGACCCCTAAACACTGAAGCTTTCTTT	CASSFPGQGGPLNTEAFF
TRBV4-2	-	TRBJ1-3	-	TGTGCCAGCAGCCAAGATCGATCTACCGTTTCCGTCTCTGGAAACACCATATATTTT	CASSQDRSTVSVSGNTIYF
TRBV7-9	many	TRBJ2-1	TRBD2	TGTGCCAGCAGCCCCGGACTAGCGGCTAGGAATGAGCAGTTCTTC	CASSPGLAARNEQFF
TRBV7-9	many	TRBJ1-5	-	TGTGCCAGCAGCATGTCGGACAGAGGGATTCAGCCCCAGCATTTT	CASSMSDRGIQPQHF
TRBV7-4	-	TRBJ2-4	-	TGTGCCAGCAGCTTAGTAGTGCTGCGGGAAAACATTCAGTACTTC	CASSLVVLRENIQYF
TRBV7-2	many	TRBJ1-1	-	TGTGCCAGCAGCTCCCACCGGAACACTGAAGCTTTCTTT	CASSSHRNTEAFF
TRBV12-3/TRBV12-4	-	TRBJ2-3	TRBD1	TGTGCCAGCAGTTTAGCCAGGGGGCGAGATACGCAGTATTTT	CASSLARGRDTQYF
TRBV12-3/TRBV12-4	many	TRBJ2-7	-	TGTGCCAGCAGTTTTTCCCACGAGCAGTACTTC	CASSFSHEQYF
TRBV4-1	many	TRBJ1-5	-	TGCGCCAGCAGCCAAGTCCCAGGGGATCAGCCCCAGCATTTT	CASSQVPGDQPQHF